The 7 T cell receptor beta chains presented below share a single source sample, sequenced in a study of blood T cell repertoires in COVID-19. Some clones are missing from TCRdb's copy, which holds only in-frame ones; the method was immunoSEQ multiplex PCR. The sample has about 190,000 clones, around 79% seen once; the top ten hold roughly 14%. The specimen sequenced was peripheral blood. The receptors shown here come from a man aged 45-65 years who had recovered from COVID-19.

The chain recombines TRBV7-3 with TRBJ2-1; 11 nucleotides match TRBD2. Germline V lookup: CDR1 SGHTA, CDR2 FQGTGA. The CDR3 covers 15 residues. J lost 9 bases, V lost 5 bases, and 9 bases had no gene match. The CDR3 DNA reads as TGTGCCAGCAGCCTTAATAGCGGGAGGGCCAGTGAGCAGTTCTTC. Translating it yields CASSLNSGRASEQFF. Drawing the rest from reference TRBV7-3 and TRBJ2-1, the complete variable domain is GAGVSQTPSNKVTEKGKYVELRCDPISGHTALYWYRQSLGQGPEFLIYFQGTGAADDSGLPNDRFFAVRPEGSVSTLKIQRTERGDSAVYLCASSLNSGRASEQFFGPGTRLTVL.

In its sample, this clone was seen a few times. The chain recombines TRBV5-1 with TRBJ2-1; 13 bases match TRBD2. Looked up from germline, CDR1 is SGHRS and CDR2 is YFSETQ. CDR3 length equals 16 residues. With V trimmed by 3 bases and J by 8 bases, 8 bases remained unmatched. The CDR3 sequence is CASSSPGLAGKDEQFF. In DNA, the CDR3 is TGCGCCAGCAGCTCTCCGGGACTAGCGGGAAAAGATGAGCAGTTCTTC.

V gene TRBV28 combines with J gene TRBJ2-7; 11 bases agree with TRBD1. CDR1 and CDR2 (germline): MDHEN, SYDVKM. This CDR3 has 18 amino acids. Unmatched junction bases numbered 17, after V lost 5 bases and J lost 5 bases. The CDR3 sequence: CASSPMAIRDRGIDEQYF. The CDR3 coding sequence is TGTGCCAGCAGTCCGATGGCCATCCGGGACAGGGGGATCGACGAGCAGTACTTC.

The chain uses TRBV19 and TRBJ1-5, with TRBD1 identical over 8 bases. The CDR3 contains 15 residues. The V segment lost 9 bases and the J segment 4 bases; nucleotides outside the gene matches: 11. Per the germline V gene, CDR1 is LNHDA and CDR2 is SQIVND (reference sequence). The chain's CDR3 is CASSNTGGANQPQHF. CDR3 in DNA: TGTGCCAGCTCTAACACAGGGGGTGCGAATCAGCCCCAGCATTTT.

J is TRBJ2-7 and V is TRBV29-1; the match to TRBD1 covers 8 bases. The CDR3 totals 13 residues. The germline V gene has CDR1 SQVTM and CDR2 ANQGSEA. V shed 4 bases, J shed 7 bases, and the junction held 9 bases outside the gene matches. The CDR3 loop is CSVASRGRGEQYF. The DNA for the CDR3 is TGCAGCGTTGCTTCCAGGGGGCGAGGGGAGCAGTACTTC.

This rearrangement joins TRBV20-1 to TRBJ2-1; 10 bases agree with TRBD2. The CDR3 has 11 amino acids. The germline gives CDR1 DFQATT, CDR2 SNEGSKA (reference sequence). The trim removed 3 bases at V and 12 bases at J, leaving 2 bases unmatched. CDR3 in amino acids: CSARIAGGQFF. The DNA for the CDR3 is TGCAGTGCTAGGATAGCGGGAGGGCAGTTCTTC.

The gene calls are TRBV6-6 and TRBJ1-1; the D gene is possibly TRBD1 (6 bases). The CDR3 length is 12 residues. CDR1 MNHNY and CDR2 SVGAGI come from the germline V gene (reference sequence). V shed 10 bases and J shed 4 bases, with 13 bases lying between them. CDR3 region: CATQQGFTEAFF. The DNA for the CDR3 is TGTGCCACACAACAGGGTTTCACTGAAGCTTTCTTT.